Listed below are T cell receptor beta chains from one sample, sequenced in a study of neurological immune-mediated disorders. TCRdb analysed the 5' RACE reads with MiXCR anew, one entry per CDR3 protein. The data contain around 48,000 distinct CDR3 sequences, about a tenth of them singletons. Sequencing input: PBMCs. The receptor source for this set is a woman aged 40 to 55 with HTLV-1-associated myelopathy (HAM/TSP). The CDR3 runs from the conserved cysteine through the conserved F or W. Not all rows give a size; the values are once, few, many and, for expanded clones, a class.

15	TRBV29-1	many	CSVGHKRLGGYGYTF
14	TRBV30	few	CAWNRGQGSYEQYF
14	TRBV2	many	CASILASSTGELFF
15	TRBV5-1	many	CASSNGGAVPYEQYF
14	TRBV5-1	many	CASSPGGGNQPQHF
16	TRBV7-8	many	CASTTLGTSGVNEQFF
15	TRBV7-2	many	CASSLSHRGKYGYTF
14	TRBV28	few	CASSAASGGPKQFF
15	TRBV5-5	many	CASSLRAMDTDTQYF
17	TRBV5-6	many	CASSSEIGGTNTGELFF
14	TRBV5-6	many	CASSSISHSYEQYF
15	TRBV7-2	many	CASSREQTAYNEQFF
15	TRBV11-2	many	CASSPGRGMNTEAFF
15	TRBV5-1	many	CASSLGSGVAYEQYF
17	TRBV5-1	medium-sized	CASSLNPGVGGADTQYF
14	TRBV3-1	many	CASSRRGGFHEQFF
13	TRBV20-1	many	CSAEGRFINEQYF
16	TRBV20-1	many	CSARDLAGGPADTQYF
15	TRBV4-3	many	CASSPSWQGASEQFF
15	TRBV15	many	CATSTRAGGLGELFF
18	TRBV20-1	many	CSARDPGTSGGRPYEQYF
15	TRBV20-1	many	CSARTPLGDQETQYF
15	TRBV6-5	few	CASSLTGTGRNEQFF
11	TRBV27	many	CAIPPSLPQHF
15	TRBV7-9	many	CASTTGLAGTDTQYF
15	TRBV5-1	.	CASSLLGTGSLEQFF